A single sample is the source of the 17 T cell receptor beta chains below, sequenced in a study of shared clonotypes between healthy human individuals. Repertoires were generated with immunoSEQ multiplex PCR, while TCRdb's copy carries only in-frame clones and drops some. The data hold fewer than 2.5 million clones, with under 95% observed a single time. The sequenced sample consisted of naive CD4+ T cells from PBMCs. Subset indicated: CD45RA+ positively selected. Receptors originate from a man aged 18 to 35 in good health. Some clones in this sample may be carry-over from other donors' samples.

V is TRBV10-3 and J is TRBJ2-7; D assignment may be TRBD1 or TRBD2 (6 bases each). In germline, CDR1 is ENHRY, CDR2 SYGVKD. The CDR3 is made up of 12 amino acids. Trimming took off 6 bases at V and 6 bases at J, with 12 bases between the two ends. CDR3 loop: CAISPRGGEQYF. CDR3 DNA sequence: TGTGCCATCAGCCCCAGGGGAGGCGAGCAGTACTTC.

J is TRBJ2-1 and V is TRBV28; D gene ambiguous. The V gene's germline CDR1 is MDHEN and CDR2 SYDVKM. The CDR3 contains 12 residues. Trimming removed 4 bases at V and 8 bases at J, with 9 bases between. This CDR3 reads CASSSGYDEQFF. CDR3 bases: TGTGCCAGCAGTTCTGGGTACGATGAGCAGTTCTTC.

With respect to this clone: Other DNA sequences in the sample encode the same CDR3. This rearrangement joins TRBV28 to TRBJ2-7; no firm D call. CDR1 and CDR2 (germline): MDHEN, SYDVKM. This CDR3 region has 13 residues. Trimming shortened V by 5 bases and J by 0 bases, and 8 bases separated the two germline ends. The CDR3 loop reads CASSTGASYEQYF. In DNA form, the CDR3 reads TGTGCCAGCAGTACTGGCGCCTCCTACGAGCAGTACTTC.

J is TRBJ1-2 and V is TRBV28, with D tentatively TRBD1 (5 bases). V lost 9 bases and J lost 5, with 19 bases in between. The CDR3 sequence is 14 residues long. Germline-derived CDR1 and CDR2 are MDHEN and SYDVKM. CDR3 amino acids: CASRGRGAPYGYTF. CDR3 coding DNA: TGTGCCAGTAGAGGTAGAGGGGCCCCTTATGGCTACACCTTC.

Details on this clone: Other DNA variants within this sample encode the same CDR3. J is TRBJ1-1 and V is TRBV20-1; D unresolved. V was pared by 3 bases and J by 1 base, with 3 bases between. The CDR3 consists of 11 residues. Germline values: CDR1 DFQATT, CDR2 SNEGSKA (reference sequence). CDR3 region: CSASENTEAFF. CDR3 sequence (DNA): TGCAGTGCTAGTGAGAACACTGAAGCTTTCTTT.

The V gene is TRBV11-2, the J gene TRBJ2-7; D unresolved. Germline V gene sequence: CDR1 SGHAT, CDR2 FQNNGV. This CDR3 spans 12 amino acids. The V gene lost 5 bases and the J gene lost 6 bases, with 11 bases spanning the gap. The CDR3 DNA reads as TGTGCCAGCAGCCCCTGGTGGGGCGAGCAGTACTTC. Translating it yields CASSPWWGEQYF.

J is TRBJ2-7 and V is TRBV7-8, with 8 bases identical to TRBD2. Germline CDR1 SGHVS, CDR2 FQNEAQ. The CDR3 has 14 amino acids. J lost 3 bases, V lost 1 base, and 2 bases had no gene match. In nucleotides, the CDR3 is TGTGCCAGCAGCTTAGAGGCGGGAGGCTACGAGCAGTACTTC. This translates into CASSLEAGGYEQYF. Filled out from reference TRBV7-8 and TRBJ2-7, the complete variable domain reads GAGVSQSPRYKVAKRGQDVALRCDPISGHVSLFWYQQALGQGPEFLTYFQNEAQLDKSGLPSDRFFAERPEGSVSTLKIQRTQQEDSAVYLCASSLEAGGYEQYFGPGTRLTVT.

CDR3 protein: CASRPGLAVSYEQYF. CDR3 DNA: TGTGCCAGCAGGCCGGGACTAGCGGTTTCCTACGAGCAGTACTTC. The gene calls are TRBV6-5 and TRBJ2-7, with 11 bases lining up with TRBD2. This CDR3 is 15 amino acids long. The germline CDR1 and CDR2 sequences are MNHEY and SVGAGI. Trimming cost V 6 bases and J 1 base; bases outside gene matches: 5.

CDR3 residues: CASSSRDRGPGEQYF. In nucleotides, the CDR3 is TGTGCCAGCAGCTCTCGGGACAGGGGGCCGGGTGAGCAGTACTTC. This chain uses TRBV5-6 with TRBJ2-7, with 12 bases matching TRBD1. V was clipped by 3 bases and J by 7 bases; unmatched bases: 8. This CDR3 comprises 15 residues. Germline CDR1 SGHDT, CDR2 YYEEEE.

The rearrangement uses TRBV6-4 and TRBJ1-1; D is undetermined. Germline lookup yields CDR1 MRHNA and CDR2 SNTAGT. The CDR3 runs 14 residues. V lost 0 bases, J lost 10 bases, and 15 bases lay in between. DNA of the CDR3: TGTGCCAGCAGTGACTCCCGCCAGGCCATGCCAGCTTTCTTT. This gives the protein CASSDSRQAMPAFF.

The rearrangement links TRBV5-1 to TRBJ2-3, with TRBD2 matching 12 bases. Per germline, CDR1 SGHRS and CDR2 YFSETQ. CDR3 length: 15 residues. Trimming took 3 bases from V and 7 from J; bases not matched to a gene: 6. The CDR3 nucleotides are TGCGCCAGCAGCTCCCTAGCGGGAGGGCCGAATACGCAGTATTTT. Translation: CASSSLAGGPNTQYF.

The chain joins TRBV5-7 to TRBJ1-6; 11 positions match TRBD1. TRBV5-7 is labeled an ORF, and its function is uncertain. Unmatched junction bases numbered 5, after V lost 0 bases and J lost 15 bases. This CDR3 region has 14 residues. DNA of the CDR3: TGTGCCAGCAGCTTGGGGACAGGGGGCGAGATCCTCCACTTT. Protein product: CASSLGTGGEILHF.

CDR3 coding DNA: TGCGCCAGCAGCTTGGATTCGGGGGGCACTGAAGCTTTCTTT. As protein: CASSLDSGGTEAFF. The chain is built from TRBV5-1 and TRBJ1-1, with D possibly being TRBD1 (5 bases). Trimming cost V 0 bases and J 4 bases, with 10 bases left between them. This CDR3 is built from 14 residues. Germline CDR1 is SGHRS and CDR2 is YFSETQ.

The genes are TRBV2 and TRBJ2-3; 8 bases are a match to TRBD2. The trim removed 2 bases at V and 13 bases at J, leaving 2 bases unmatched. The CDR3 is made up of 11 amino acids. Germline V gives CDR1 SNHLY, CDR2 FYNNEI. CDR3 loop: CASSEKGLEYF. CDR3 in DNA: TGTGCCAGCAGTGAAAAGGGACTAGAGTATTTT.

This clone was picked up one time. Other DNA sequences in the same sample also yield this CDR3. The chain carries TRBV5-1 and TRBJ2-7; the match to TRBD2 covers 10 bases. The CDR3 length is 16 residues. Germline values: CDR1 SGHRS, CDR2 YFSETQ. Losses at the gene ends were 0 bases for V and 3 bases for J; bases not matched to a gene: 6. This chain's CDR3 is CASSLERLAGDYEQYF. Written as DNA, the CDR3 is TGCGCCAGCAGCTTGGAAAGGCTAGCGGGAGACTACGAGCAGTACTTC.

CDR3 protein: CASSHGYSREQFF. DNA of the CDR3: TGCGCCAGCAGTCACGGATACTCCCGGGAGCAGTTCTTC. This chain joins TRBV4-1 and TRBJ2-1; D unclear. This CDR3 is built from 13 residues. CDR1 is MGHRA, CDR2 YSYEKL, per germline. Trimming took off 6 bases at V and 10 bases at J, with 16 bases between the two ends.

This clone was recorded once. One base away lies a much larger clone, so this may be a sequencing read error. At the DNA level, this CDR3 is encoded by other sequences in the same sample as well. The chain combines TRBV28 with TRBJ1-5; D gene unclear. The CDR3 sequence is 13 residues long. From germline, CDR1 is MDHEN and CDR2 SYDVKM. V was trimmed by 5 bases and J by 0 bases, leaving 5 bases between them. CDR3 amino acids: CASSLDSNQPQHF. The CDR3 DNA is TGTGCCAGCAGTCTAGATAGCAATCAGCCCCAGCATTTT.